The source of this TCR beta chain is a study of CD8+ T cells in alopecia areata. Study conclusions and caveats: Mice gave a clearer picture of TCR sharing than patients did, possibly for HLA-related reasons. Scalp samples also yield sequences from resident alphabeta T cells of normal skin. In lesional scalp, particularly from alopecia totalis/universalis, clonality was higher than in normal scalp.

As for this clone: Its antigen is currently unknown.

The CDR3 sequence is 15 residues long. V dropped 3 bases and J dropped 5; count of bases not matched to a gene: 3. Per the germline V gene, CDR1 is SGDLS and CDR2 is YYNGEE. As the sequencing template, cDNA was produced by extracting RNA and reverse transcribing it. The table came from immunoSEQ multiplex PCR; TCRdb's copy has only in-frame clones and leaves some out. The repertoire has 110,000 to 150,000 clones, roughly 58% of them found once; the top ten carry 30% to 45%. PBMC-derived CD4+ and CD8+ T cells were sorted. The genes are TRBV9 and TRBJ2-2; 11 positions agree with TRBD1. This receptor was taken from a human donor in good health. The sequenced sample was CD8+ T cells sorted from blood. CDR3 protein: CASSAGDRGTGELFF. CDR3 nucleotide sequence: TGTGCCAGCAGCGCGGGGGACAGGGGGACCGGGGAGCTGTTTTTT.